This TCR beta chain was obtained from a study of T cell responses to AZD1222 COVID-19 vaccine. Whole-study results and caveats: Donors in the cohort were predominantly white British and more often female, and clonal diversity was possibly underestimated. Only 5 or 6 individuals given AZD1222 were seropositive at baseline.

Of note for this clone: Its antigen is unknown.

Using immunoSEQ multiplex PCR, the repertoire was profiled, and TCRdb retains in-frame clones only, with some absent. Counted here are 100,000 or so clones, around 90% occurring once; the ten biggest clones make up about 3%. This receptor was taken from an adult who received the AZD1222 COVID-19 vaccine. Here the sequenced sample was peripheral blood, taken 28 days after the second AZD1222 dose.

CDR3 sequence (DNA): TGTGCCAGCAGTATCTCCCGACCCGATACGCAGTATTTT. This codes for CASSISRPDTQYF. The chain links TRBV27 to TRBJ2-3; D gene ambiguous. Deletions cut 5 bases from V and 6 bases from J, with 12 bases between. Germline V gives CDR1 MNHEY, CDR2 SMNVEV (reference sequence). The CDR3 sequence is 13 residues long.